Below, 13 T cell receptor beta chains from the same sample are listed, as sequenced in a study of blood T cells in healthy people across ages. A second PCR of roughly 7 to 11 cycles used a sample-barcoded 5' primer and a J-beta primer mix. Each CDR3 protein gets one entry after TCRdb re-called the 5' RACE reads with MiXCR. There are roughly 1.7 million distinct CDR3 sequences in the sample; about 31% occur only once, and around 11% lies in the top ten. The specimen was blood. The receptor set was obtained from a woman in her twenties or thirties in good health.

The V and J genes are TRBV4-2 and TRBJ2-1, with D perhaps given as TRBD1 or TRBD2 (6 bases each). Trimming left V 0 bases short and J 6 bases short, with 18 bases between. Germline lookup yields CDR1 LGHNA and CDR2 YNFKEQ. The CDR3 runs 17 residues. In DNA form, the CDR3 reads TGTGCCAGCAGCCAAGATGTAAAGGGGGGAAAATTCAATGAGCAGTTCTTC. Translated: CASSQDVKGGKFNEQFF.

This clonotype appeared once. The chain links TRBV24-1 to TRBJ1-1, with D possibly matching TRBD1 (6 bases). The CDR3 is 14 amino acids. The V gene's germline CDR1 is KGHDR and CDR2 SFDVKD. The V end was cut by 6 bases, the J end by 2 bases, with 12 bases between. The CDR3 is CATSYPGHNTEAFF. The CDR3 region has the DNA TGTGCCACCAGTTATCCGGGACATAACACTGAAGCTTTCTTT.

The chain links TRBV28 to TRBJ2-1; the match to TRBD2 covers 8 bases. V trimming: 6 bases; J trimming: 9 bases; junction bases outside the gene matches: 19. The CDR3 sequence is 17 residues long. Germline loops: CDR1 MDHEN, CDR2 SYDVKM. In nucleotides, the CDR3 is TGTGCCAGCAGCCCTCCACGCCGCGGGAGGCCCACCGTTGAGCAGTTCTTC. It codes for CASSPPRRGRPTVEQFF.

This clonotype came up a few times. The CDR3 DNA follows: TGTGCCAGCAGCCAAGATAATGATTACGAGCAGTACTTC. Protein: CASSQDNDYEQYF. This chain uses TRBV3-1 with TRBJ2-7; D unclear. Germline V lookup: CDR1 LGHDT, CDR2 YNNKEL (reference sequence). CDR3 length equals 13 residues. The ends were cut back, 0 bases at V and 4 bases at J, with 7 bases in the middle.

This chain connects TRBV4-1 to TRBJ2-1; D perhaps matches TRBD2 (7 bases). The CDR3 covers 21 residues. CDR1 and CDR2 (germline): MGHRA, YSYEKL. With 0 bases removed from V and 9 bases from J, the gap between germline ends came to 33 bases. The chain's CDR3 is CASSQEGVGLVYLEGGTEQFF. The CDR3 nucleotides read TGCGCCAGCAGCCAAGAAGGCGTTGGACTAGTTTATTTAGAGGGGGGGACTGAGCAGTTCTTC.

This chain joins TRBV27 and TRBJ2-7; 13 bases fit TRBD2. Germline CDR1 MNHEY, CDR2 SMNVEV (reference sequence). J lost 6 bases, V lost 4 bases, and 9 bases had no gene match. The CDR3 contains 16 residues. The CDR3 DNA follows: TGTGCCAGCAGTTCCATCAGGACTAGCGGGAGAGTCGAGCAGTACTTC. It yields the protein CASSSIRTSGRVEQYF.

Worth noting for this clonotype: Possible read error: a much larger clone is one base away. This chain connects TRBV10-3 to TRBJ2-7, with 9 bases aligning to TRBD1. The DNA end favors TRBJ2-5, so the J call may be wrong. This CDR3 is 16 amino acids long. The germline V gene encodes CDR1 ENHRY and CDR2 SYGVKD. The CDR3 is CATSGVRDRAQETQYF. The CDR3 DNA sequence: TGTGCCACCAGTGGGGTCCGGGACAGGGCCCAAGAGACCCAGTACTTC.

V gene TRBV20-1 combines with J gene TRBJ2-5; the match to TRBD1 covers 7 bases. V trimming: 6 bases; J trimming: 1 base; junction bases outside the gene matches: 5. CDR3 length: 13 residues. The V gene's germline CDR1 is DFQATT and CDR2 SNEGSKA (reference sequence). This CDR3 is CSASGTVQETQYF. CDR3 in DNA: TGCAGTGCATCCGGGACAGTCCAAGAGACCCAGTACTTC.

The genes are TRBV28 and TRBJ1-2; possible D gene TRBD1, 6 bases. The ends were cut back, 6 bases at V and 3 bases at J, with 11 bases in the middle. Looked up from germline, CDR1 is MDHEN and CDR2 is SYDVKM. CDR3 length: 13 amino acids. CDR3 DNA: TGTGCCAGCAGGCTAAAGGGGGACTATGGCTACACCTTC. This gives the protein CASRLKGDYGYTF.

This clonotype was counted between two and nine times. V and J are TRBV28 and TRBJ2-1, with 11 bases aligning to TRBD2. V shed 6 bases and J 8 bases; nucleotides not matched to a gene: 6. The CDR3 is 14 amino acids. Germline V gene lookup returns CDR1 MDHEN and CDR2 SYDVKM. CDR3: CASRTSGSRDEQFF. As DNA, the CDR3 is TGTGCCAGCAGAACTAGCGGGAGCCGAGATGAGCAGTTCTTC.

J is TRBJ2-3 and V is TRBV2; no clear D. Trimming removed 6 bases at V and 6 bases at J, with 7 bases between. CDR1 is SNHLY and CDR2 is FYNNEI in the germline V gene. This CDR3 comprises 11 residues. The CDR3 nucleotides are TGTGCCAGCAGGCAAGAGGATACGCAGTATTTT. It yields the protein CASRQEDTQYF. Complete variable domain (other parts from reference TRBV2 and TRBJ2-3): EPEVTQTPSHQVTQMGQEVILRCVPISNHLYFYWYRQILGQKVEFLVSFYNNEISEKSEIFDDQFSVERPDGSNFTLKIRSTKLEDSAMYFCASRQEDTQYFGPGTRLTVL.

For this clonotype: This clone may be a read error of a much larger clone one base away. The chain has TRBV29-1 and TRBJ2-1; possible D gene TRBD2, 5 bases. The V gene's germline CDR1 is SQVTM and CDR2 ANQGSEA. The CDR3 is made up of 15 amino acids. In nucleotides, the CDR3 is TGCAGTGCGAAGGAAGTCGGCGGGTCCTACGATGAGCAGTTCTTC. Translating gives CSAKEVGGSYDEQFF.

V is TRBV27 and J is TRBJ1-1; possibly TRBD1 for D (5 bases). The CDR3 runs to 14 residues. V dropped 6 bases and J dropped 4 bases, with 15 bases sitting between them. Looked up from germline, CDR1 is MNHEY and CDR2 is SMNVEV (reference sequence). Here the CDR3 reads CASSWGGGSTEAFF. The CDR3 DNA follows: TGTGCCAGCAGCTGGGGCGGAGGTAGCACTGAAGCTTTCTTT.